Described below is a single T cell receptor beta chain sequence and its context. Its binding antigen is unknown. The sample holds no much larger clone one base away, and base qualities are not on file. Inclusive of the bounding cysteine and phenylalanine, the CDR3 is 14 residues long. Only the CDR3 DNA stays, 42 bases, in frame from base 1. Per the germline V gene, SGHVS is the CDR1 and FQNEAQ is the CDR2. V lost 1 base and J lost 3 bases; the stretch between them is 7 bases long. TCRbeta CDR3 regions were amplified from genomic DNA by means of the immunoSEQ Assay, a bias-controlled multiplex PCR. The published analysis was carried out like this. Within the assay, amplification of reference gene primers was used to estimate how many nucleated cells each sample contained. To quantify the absolute abundance of each unique TCRbeta CDR3 rearrangement, sequence reads were collapsed and filtered. For each sample, productive Simpson clonality was calculated by taking the square root of Simpson's diversity index across productive rearrangements. Here the immuneACCESS table is served through TCRdb, limited to in-frame sequences with V and J called. Missing clones are a known gap in these copies; in checked studies unresolved V genes cover under half, and the rest lacks a known reason. D and trimming were read from the DNA, whereas the V and J calls and clone size are those reported in that table. The sample has roughly 100,000 clones on record, about 88% of them singletons. The top ten constitute less than 2.5% of the sample.

Each collaborating institution followed its own protocols to collect whole blood in K2EDTA tubes. For TCRbeta analysis, collaborators shipped samples as frozen whole blood, isolated PBMCs, or DNA extracted from either of those sample types. The sample originates from a study of blood T cell repertoires in COVID-19 (dated by TCRdb to between 2020 and 2021). At the level of the whole study: Samples covering the acute and convalescent phases of COVID-19 were provided by collaborators in the United States, Italy and Spain. The prospective study material was composed of cDNA or gDNA derived from T cells, B-cell-depleted T cells, or PBMCs. Subjects who had been exposed to COVID-19, were actively infected with it, or had recovered from it provided the deeply sampled blood TCRbeta repertoires that made up the dataset. The repertoires were made available in a free public database intended to serve as a resource for research on the immune response to SARS-CoV-2. The samples were drawn from two sources: the first 160 participants of the ongoing ImmuneRACE study, and 1,200 or so subjects contributed by 6 global collaborators. A de-identified subject ID, COVID-19 status, age in years and sex were almost always included in the sample metadata. Where available, HLA class I and class II types were taken from metadata supplied by the sample provider and were not determined by assay-based typing.

Paper-wide results and their limitations: The amount of clinical and demographic metadata varied by source and participant and was provided uncurated.

The chain couples TRBV7-8 to TRBJ2-1; the D region possibly corresponds to TRBD1 (6 bases align). This sequence was found in a human donor in a cohort sampled during active COVID-19. Sequenced input: peripheral blood. The DNA sequence is as follows: TGTGCCAGCAGCTTAGACAGGGTCTACAATGAGCAGTTCTTC. Translated, it reads CASSLDRVYNEQFF.